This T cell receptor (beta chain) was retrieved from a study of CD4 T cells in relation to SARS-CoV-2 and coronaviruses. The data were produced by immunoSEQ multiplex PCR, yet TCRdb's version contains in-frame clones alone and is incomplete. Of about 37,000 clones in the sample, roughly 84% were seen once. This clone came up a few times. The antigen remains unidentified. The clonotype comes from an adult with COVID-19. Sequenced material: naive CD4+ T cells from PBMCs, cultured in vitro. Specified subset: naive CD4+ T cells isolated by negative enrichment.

For the CDR3, the DNA is TGTGCCACCAGTACCCTAGATACGCAGTATTTT. Amino acids: CATSTLDTQYF. The genes are TRBV24-1 and TRBJ2-3; D gene ambiguous. Germline V CDR1 and CDR2: KGHDR, SFDVKD. This CDR3 spans 11 amino acids. Trimming cost V 6 bases and J 5 bases, with 5 bases left between them.